The 32 T cell receptor beta chains below come from one sample, sequenced in a study of response to subunit inactivated influenza vaccine. TCRdb re-derived calls from the RT-PCR reads in MiXCR, one entry per CDR3 protein. The data contain hundreds of thousands of distinct CDR3 sequences, around 15% of them singletons. This specimen consisted of PBMCs from blood, obtained 14 days before vaccination. These receptors were obtained from a man in his fifties or sixties who received an inactivated influenza vaccine.

V gene TRBV4-3 combines with J gene TRBJ2-1; 7 bases line up with TRBD2. Germline CDR1 and CDR2: LGHNA and YSLEER. The CDR3 sequence is 17 residues long. The junction had 11 bases not matched to a gene; V was cut back by 1 base and J by 5 bases. The CDR3 sequence is CASSQGELAPVHNEQFF. The DNA of the CDR3 is TGCGCCAGCAGCCAAGGCGAACTAGCGCCCGTCCACAATGAGCAGTTCTTC.

V usage is TRBV6-2 or TRBV6-3 and J usage is TRBJ2-6; D remains unclear. The germline V gene encodes CDR1 MNHEY and CDR2 SVGEGT. This CDR3 is 13 amino acids long. V was shortened by 6 bases and J by 4 bases, with 7 bases between the two germline ends. CDR3 sequence: CASRPGGANVLTF. CDR3 sequence (DNA): TGTGCCAGCAGACCAGGAGGGGCCAACGTCCTGACTTTC.

This clonotype was counted ten times or more. The chain carries TRBV5-1 and TRBJ2-7; no firm D call. Germline V CDR1 and CDR2: SGHRS, YFSETQ. The CDR3 has 11 amino acids. V was clipped by 4 bases and J by 3 bases, with 5 bases between them. CDR3 nucleotides: TGCGCCAGCAGCAACATCTACGAGCAGTACTTC. It is translated as CASSNIYEQYF.

The chain has TRBV5-1 and TRBJ1-1, with D possibly matching TRBD1 (6 bases). This CDR3 has 14 residues. Trimming shortened V by 4 bases and J by 6 bases, and 16 bases separated the two germline ends. Germline V gene sequence: CDR1 SGHRS, CDR2 YFSETQ. The CDR3 DNA follows: TGCGCCAGCAGCCAAATACAACAGGGCGCTGAAGCTTTCTTT. This encodes CASSQIQQGAEAFF.

J is TRBJ1-5 and V is TRBV5-6, with TRBD1 as a possible D gene (5 bases). Trimming pared 0 bases from V and 6 bases from J, leaving 10 bases between. This CDR3 region has 14 residues. Per germline, CDR1 SGHDT and CDR2 YYEEEE. The chain's CDR3 is CASSLVGTGQPQHF. The CDR3 nucleotides read TGTGCCAGCAGCTTGGTAGGGACGGGTCAGCCCCAGCATTTT.

This clonotype was counted at least ten times. The rearrangement uses TRBV20-1 and TRBJ2-2; D unresolved. This CDR3 contains 17 residues. V lost 2 bases to trimming and J lost 0 bases, with 16 bases between them. Per the germline V gene, CDR1 is DFQATT and CDR2 is SNEGSKA (reference sequence). For the CDR3, the DNA is TGCAGTGCTAGACCTCGTTTTAGGAAATCGAACACCGGGGAGCTGTTTTTT. Protein sequence: CSARPRFRKSNTGELFF.

This sequence joins TRBV4-3 and TRBJ1-6; 9 nucleotides align to TRBD1. The CDR3 is made up of 16 amino acids. V lost 4 bases to trimming and J lost 8 bases; unmatched junction nucleotides: 9. The V gene's germline CDR1 is LGHNA and CDR2 YSLEER. This chain's CDR3 is CASSRKGQGGDSPLHF. DNA for the CDR3: TGCGCCAGCAGCCGAAAGGGACAGGGAGGGGATTCACCCCTCCACTTT.

This clonotype appeared a few times. The gene calls are TRBV5-6 and TRBJ2-7; 10 bases fit TRBD1. The CDR3 has 14 residues. Germline loops: CDR1 SGHDT, CDR2 YYEEEE. Trimming cost V 4 bases and J 4 bases; bases outside gene matches: 5. CDR3 residues: CASSGDRGLYEQYF. The CDR3 bases are TGTGCCAGCAGCGGAGACAGGGGGCTATACGAGCAGTACTTC.

Only a few counts were recorded for this clonotype. The chain links TRBV20-1 to TRBJ2-7; a weak D match, TRBD2 (5 bases). This CDR3 is 12 amino acids long. V gave up 3 bases and J gave up 3 bases, with 9 bases separating them. From germline, CDR1 is DFQATT and CDR2 SNEGSKA (reference sequence). The CDR3 loop reads CSASLGNYEQYF. Written as DNA, the CDR3 is TGCAGTGCTAGTCTCGGGAACTACGAGCAGTACTTC.

This sequence joins TRBV20-1 and TRBJ2-7, with D tentatively TRBD2 (6 bases). V gave up 7 bases and J gave up 5 bases, with 15 bases separating them. CDR1 is DFQATT and CDR2 is SNEGSKA in the germline V gene (reference sequence). The CDR3 is 12 residues long. CDR3 sequence (DNA): TGCAGTGGATGGAGGGCCGGCAACGAGCAGTACTTC. It codes for CSGWRAGNEQYF.

This clonotype was picked up a small number of times. V is TRBV6-4 and J is TRBJ2-3, with 7 bases aligning to TRBD1. Germline V gene sequence: CDR1 MRHNA, CDR2 SNTAGT. V shed 7 bases and J 10 bases; nucleotides not matched to a gene: 14. The CDR3 is made up of 14 amino acids. CDR3 nucleotide sequence: TGTGCCAGCATGCCAAACCGGGACCAGGGGGCGCAGTATTTT. It yields the protein CASMPNRDQGAQYF.

This clonotype was seen a few times. The chain joins TRBV20-1 to TRBJ2-7, with TRBD2 matching 7 bases. Germline V gene lookup returns CDR1 DFQATT and CDR2 SNEGSKA (reference sequence). The CDR3 sequence is 14 residues long. V was pared by 0 bases and J by 5 bases, with 7 bases of the junction left unmatched. The CDR3 sequence: CSARDLAGANEQYF. CDR3 coding DNA: TGCAGTGCTAGAGATTTGGCGGGAGCTAACGAGCAGTACTTC.

J is TRBJ2-1 and V is TRBV4-1; 8 bases agree with TRBD2. V shed 1 base, J shed 2 bases, and the junction held 10 bases outside the gene matches. The CDR3 is 18 amino acids. The germline gives CDR1 MGHRA, CDR2 YSYEKL. The CDR3, as DNA: TGCGCCAGCAGCCAAGGAACTCCCGGCGGGGGGACCTACAATGAGCAGTTCTTC. This encodes CASSQGTPGGGTYNEQFF.

This clonotype appeared many times. The V and J genes are TRBV2 and TRBJ2-1, with TRBD2 matching over 7 bases. The germline gives CDR1 SNHLY, CDR2 FYNNEI. Trimming at V came to 7 bases and at J to 0 bases, leaving 12 bases not matched to a gene. There are 17 residues in the CDR3. CDR3 nucleotide sequence: TGTGCCAGCAAGGGCCCGCTAGCGGACCACTCCTACAATGAGCAGTTCTTC. This codes for CASKGPLADHSYNEQFF. The variable domain in full, completed from reference TRBV2 and TRBJ2-1, reads EPEVTQTPSHQVTQMGQEVILRCVPISNHLYFYWYRQILGQKVEFLVSFYNNEISEKSEIFDDQFSVERPDGSNFTLKIRSTKLEDSAMYFCASKGPLADHSYNEQFFGPGTRLTVL.

This chain uses TRBV14 with TRBJ2-1; 9 bases are shared with TRBD2. The trim removed 0 bases at V and 7 bases at J, leaving 4 bases unmatched. This CDR3 contains 15 residues. Germline CDR1 and CDR2: SGHDN and FVKESK. This chain's CDR3 is CASSQDGLAGNEQFF. CDR3 sequence (DNA): TGTGCCAGCAGCCAAGATGGGCTAGCGGGAAATGAGCAGTTCTTC.

This clonotype was counted ten times or more. The chain links TRBV9 to TRBJ1-1, with D uncertain. The CDR3 runs 11 residues. CDR1 SGDLS and CDR2 YYNGEE come from the germline V gene. Trimming stripped 0 bases from V and 6 bases from J, with 3 bases between. The CDR3 loop is CASSVDSEAFF. The CDR3 nucleotides read TGTGCCAGCAGCGTAGATTCTGAAGCTTTCTTT.

The sample holds a few counts of this clonotype. In nucleotides, the CDR3 is TGTGCCAGCAGCCAACGTGGGGACGAGCAGTACTTC. This translates into CASSQRGDEQYF. This rearrangement joins TRBV11-2 to TRBJ2-7; D ambiguous. Per germline, CDR1 SGHAT and CDR2 FQNNGV. CDR3 length: 12 amino acids. The V gene lost 5 bases and the J gene lost 5 bases, with 10 bases spanning the gap.

The gene calls are TRBV18 and TRBJ1-1, with unresolved D. This CDR3 contains 12 residues. Germline V gene data show CDR1 as KGHSH and CDR2 as LQKENI. The V and J ends lost 3 bases and 6 bases respectively, with 8 bases between them. The chain's CDR3 is CASSPDTAEAFF. CDR3 nucleotides: TGTGCCAGCTCACCGGATACGGCTGAAGCTTTCTTT.

This clonotype was observed a handful of times. The chain links TRBV5-5 to TRBJ1-3; TRBD1 matches 8 bases. Germline CDR1 reads SGHKS; CDR2 reads YYEKEE (reference sequence). The CDR3 covers 14 residues. Unmatched junction bases numbered 4, after V lost 4 bases and J lost 4 bases. CDR3 nucleotides: TGTGCCAGCAGCCGGACAGGGTTCGGAAACACCATATATTTT. This gives the protein CASSRTGFGNTIYF.

There are a few counts of this clonotype. CDR3 bases: TGTGCCAGCAGCTTAGGGGGGGCTCGGGTAGGGACCCAGTACTTC. The encoded protein is CASSLGGARVGTQYF. The V and J genes are TRBV7-2 and TRBJ2-5; D is perhaps TRBD1 or TRBD2 (6 bases each). V was cut by 1 base and J by 7 bases, with 16 bases left in between. Germline loops: CDR1 SGHTA, CDR2 FQGNSA. The CDR3 length is 15 residues. Full variable domain (rest looked up from reference TRBV7-2 and TRBJ2-5): GAGVSQSPSNKVTEKGKDVELRCDPISGHTALYWYRQSLGQGLEFLIYFQGNSAPDKSGLPSDRFSAERTGGSVSTLTIQRTQQEDSAVYLCASSLGGARVGTQYFGPGTRLLVL.

Only a few counts were recorded for this clonotype. This chain connects TRBV6-2 or TRBV6-3 to TRBJ2-2; possibly TRBD1 for D (6 bases). The CDR3 consists of 17 residues. In germline, CDR1 is MNHEY, CDR2 SVGEGT. Trimming pared 6 bases from V and 2 bases from J, leaving 19 bases between. The CDR3 coding sequence is TGTGCCAGCAGGCCCCTTCGACAGGTTTTCAACACCGGGGAGCTGTTTTTT. Translating gives CASRPLRQVFNTGELFF.

This clonotype appeared many times. The chain carries TRBV6-5 and TRBJ1-6; D gene uncertain. The V end was cut by 2 bases, the J end by 1 base, with 9 bases between. CDR3 length: 16 amino acids. Germline V gene sequence: CDR1 MNHEY, CDR2 SVGAGI. In nucleotides, the CDR3 is TGTGCCAGCAGTTACGATTGGAAGTCCTATAATTCACCCCTCCACTTT. Encoded protein: CASSYDWKSYNSPLHF.

The gene calls are TRBV20-1 and TRBJ2-3, with TRBD2 identical over 9 bases. In germline, CDR1 is DFQATT, CDR2 SNEGSKA (reference sequence). With 0 bases clipped from V and 2 bases from J, the junction kept 6 bases outside the gene matches. The CDR3 has 16 residues. The CDR3 is CSARDGSSGITDTQYF. The CDR3, as DNA: TGCAGTGCTAGAGATGGGTCTAGCGGGATCACAGATACGCAGTATTTT.

The chain links TRBV7-7 to TRBJ2-7, with 8 bases lining up with TRBD1. CDR3 length: 14 amino acids. The J segment lost 7 bases and the V segment lost 5 bases, leaving 10 bases of the junction unmatched. Germline assignment: CDR1 SSHAT and CDR2 FNYEAQ (reference sequence). The CDR3 DNA is TGTGCCAGCAGCCAGGGGACAGGAGCAGGGGAGCAGTACTTC. It specifies CASSQGTGAGEQYF.

In its sample, this clonotype was seen a few times. V gene TRBV6-5 combines with J gene TRBJ1-4; 9 bases line up with TRBD1. Germline CDR1 MNHEY, CDR2 SVGAGI. The CDR3 has 15 amino acids. V gave up 1 base and J gave up 7 bases; unmatched junction bases: 4. CDR3 bases: TGTGCCAGCAGTTACTTGACAGGGGGGAGTGAAAAACTGTTTTTT. Translating gives CASSYLTGGSEKLFF.

This clonotype was observed a few times. This chain uses TRBV12-3 or TRBV12-4 with TRBJ2-5; D may match TRBD1 or TRBD2 (6 bases each). CDR3 length equals 16 residues. Trimming stripped 4 bases from V and 1 base from J, with 16 bases between. The CDR3 sequence is CASSSRGESAQETQYF. CDR3 nucleotides: TGTGCCAGCAGTTCAAGGGGGGAAAGCGCCCAAGAGACCCAGTACTTC.

The chain joins TRBV5-6 to TRBJ1-2; D is uncertain. The CDR3 contains 13 residues. CDR1 is SGHDT, CDR2 YYEEEE, per germline. V gave up 0 bases and J gave up 5 bases, with 8 bases separating them. The CDR3: CASSLGKPYGYTF. In nucleotides, the CDR3 is TGTGCCAGCAGCTTGGGCAAGCCTTATGGCTACACCTTC.

This clonotype occurred many times. V usage is TRBV12-3 or TRBV12-4 and J usage is TRBJ2-1; 9 nucleotides align to TRBD1. The CDR3 contains 14 residues. With V trimmed by 5 bases and J by 7 bases, 6 bases remained unmatched. The CDR3 protein is CASSHSGTGNEQFF. CDR3 nucleotides: TGTGCCAGCAGTCACTCCGGGACAGGGAATGAGCAGTTCTTC.

This clonotype has only a few counts. The CDR3 sequence: CASSEFTGHHYEQYF. CDR3 nucleotides: TGTGCCAGCAGCGAATTTACAGGGCATCACTACGAGCAGTACTTC. V is TRBV7-6 and J is TRBJ2-7, with a possible D match to TRBD1 (6 bases). CDR3 length: 15 amino acids. Trimming shortened V by 5 bases and J by 3 bases, and 17 bases separated the two germline ends. In germline, CDR1 is SGHVS, CDR2 FNYEAQ.

The chain uses TRBV5-1 and TRBJ2-3; D might be TRBD2 (5 bases). With 6 bases removed from V and 0 bases from J, the gap between germline ends came to 14 bases. Per the germline V gene, CDR1 is SGHRS and CDR2 is YFSETQ. This CDR3 region has 15 residues. CDR3 DNA: TGCGCCAGCATTAAGCGGAACTCAAGCACAGATACGCAGTATTTT. It specifies CASIKRNSSTDTQYF.

V gene TRBV12-3 or TRBV12-4 combines with J gene TRBJ1-3, with TRBD1 identical over 7 bases. CDR3 size: 15 residues. V lost 6 bases and J lost 1; bases outside the gene matches: 6. The CDR3 loop reads CASRIQGPSGNTIYF. CDR3 in DNA: TGTGCCAGCAGGATACAGGGGCCTTCTGGAAACACCATATATTTT.

This clonotype was counted between two and nine times. The J gene is TRBJ2-2, the V gene TRBV29-1; no definite D call. The germline gives CDR1 SQVTM, CDR2 ANQGSEA. The V end was cut by 6 bases, the J end by 4 bases, with 6 bases between. The CDR3 spans 11 residues. This CDR3 is CSVMTTGELFF. The DNA for the CDR3 is TGCAGCGTAATGACCACCGGGGAGCTGTTTTTT.